This T cell receptor (beta chain) was captured in a study of post-analysis software for immune sequencing data. Overall study context: Recorded disease courses covered relapsing-remitting, secondary progressive and progressive-relapsing multiple sclerosis. Some patients had no subtype annotation.

Study-level findings and limits: Significantly decreased normalized Chao1 diversity was recorded for multiple sclerosis patients relative to controls. Under F measure analysis, samples from one preparation batch co-clustered strongly.

Only a few counts were recorded for this clonotype. The antigen remains unidentified. Prepared TCR beta cDNA libraries contained unique molecular identifiers. The authors obtained 400,000 to 600,000 cDNA molecules from roughly 1.1 to 9.2 million T cells. TCRdb independently ran MiXCR on the PCR reads; one entry per CDR3 protein. The repertoire consists of about 770,000 distinct CDR3 sequences, with roughly 50% occurring once and the leading ten covering over 4.5%. The TCR sequence derives from a girl under 18 with multiple sclerosis. The sequenced material came from blood.

CDR3 region: CASSLLPQGRYNEQFF. For the CDR3, the DNA is TGTGCCAGCAGCTTATTGCCCCAGGGGCGATACAATGAGCAGTTCTTC. The chain is built from TRBV7-3 and TRBJ2-1, with D maybe TRBD1 (6 bases). In germline, CDR1 is SGHTA, CDR2 FQGTGA. V was pared by 2 bases and J by 4 bases, with 15 bases between. The CDR3 consists of 16 residues.